This TCR beta chain was profiled in a study of beta chain features in type 1 diabetes. Study-wide context: Taken together, all samples contributed some 100 million examined sorted cells.

There are a few counts of this clone. Its antigen is not identified. All of the isolated RNA was reverse transcribed, so expressed TCRB transcripts were sequenced. Profiling relied on immunoSEQ multiplex PCR, and the TCRdb table lists in-frame clones only, not all of them. Of 95,000 to 110,000 clones listed, under 30% are singletons. Overall study results and limits: More deletions and fewer insertions at VDJ junctions were seen in type 1 diabetes patients. Type 1 diabetes patients had moderately but significantly shorter TCRB CDR3s in all four CD4+ subsets. The naive, central memory and Treg TCRB repertoires showed an apparent similarity that was greater among patients than among healthy donors.

The CDR3 extends over 14 amino acids. Germline-derived CDR1 and CDR2 are SGHTA and FQGNSA. The germline V and J ends were trimmed by 3 bases and 0 bases, with 8 bases remaining between them. Sequencing used central memory CD4+ T cells from blood. The clonotype originates from a young woman with type 1 diabetes. The rearrangement uses TRBV7-2 and TRBJ1-1, with D possibly TRBD1 on 5 matching bases. This chain's CDR3 is CASSFRQLNTEAFF. CDR3 DNA: TGTGCCAGCAGCTTTCGACAGTTGAACACTGAAGCTTTCTTT.